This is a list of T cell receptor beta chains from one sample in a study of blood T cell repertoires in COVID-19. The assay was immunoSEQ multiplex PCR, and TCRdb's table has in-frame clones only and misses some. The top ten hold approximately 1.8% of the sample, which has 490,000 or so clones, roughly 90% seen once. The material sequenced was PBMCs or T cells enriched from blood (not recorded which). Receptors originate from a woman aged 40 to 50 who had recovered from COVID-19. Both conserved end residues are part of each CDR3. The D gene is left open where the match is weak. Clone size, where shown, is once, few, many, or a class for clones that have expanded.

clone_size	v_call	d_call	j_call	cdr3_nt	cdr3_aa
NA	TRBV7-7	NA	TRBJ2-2	TGTGCCAGCAGCTTAACCGGGGCGAACACCGGGGAGCTGTTTTTT	CASSLTGANTGELFF
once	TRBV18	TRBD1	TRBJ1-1	TGTGCCAGCTCACCGACGACAGGGATATCTGAAGCTTTCTTT	CASSPTTGISEAFF
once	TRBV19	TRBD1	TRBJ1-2	TGTGCCAGTAGAGCAGGGGCGGGGATCGGGACAGGGCCCTATGGCTACACCTTC	CASRAGAGIGTGPYGYTF
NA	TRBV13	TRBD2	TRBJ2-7	TGTGCCAGCAGCTTAGAGAAGCGGGGACTCTACGAGCAGTACTTC	CASSLEKRGLYEQYF
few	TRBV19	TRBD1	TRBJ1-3	TGTGCCAGTAGCGGCGGGACAGGGCAAGGAAACACCATATATTTT	CASSGGTGQGNTIYF
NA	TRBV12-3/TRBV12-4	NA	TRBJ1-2	TGTGCCAGCAGTGAGGGTGGGGGCTACACCTTC	CASSEGGGYTF
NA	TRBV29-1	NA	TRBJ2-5	TGCAGCGTTGCCGACAGCTTCATAGAGACCCAGTACTTC	CSVADSFIETQYF
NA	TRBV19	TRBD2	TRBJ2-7	TGTGCCAGTTCAACTAGCGGGAGCTCCTACGAGCAGTACTTC	CASSTSGSSYEQYF
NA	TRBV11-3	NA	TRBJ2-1	TGTGCCAGCAGCTCGAGGGAGGCCGATGAGCAGTTCTTC	CASSSREADEQFF
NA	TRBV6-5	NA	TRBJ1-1	TGTGCCAGCACCGGGGAGGGCAACACTGAAGCTTTCTTT	CASTGEGNTEAFF
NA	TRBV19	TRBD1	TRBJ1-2	TGTGCCAGTAGTATCCAAGGGGACAGGGTAGGCAGTGGCTACACCTTC	CASSIQGDRVGSGYTF
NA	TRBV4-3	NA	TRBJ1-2	TGCGCCAGCAGCCAAGACAGTAACTATGGCTACACCTTC	CASSQDSNYGYTF
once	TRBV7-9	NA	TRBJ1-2	TGTGCCAGCAGCCCCGGGCAGGCATTGCGACCAGGGAACTATGGCTACACCTTC	CASSPGQALRPGNYGYTF
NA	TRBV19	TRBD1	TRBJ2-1	TGTGCCAGTAGCTTAGGGACAGGGGCGTTCAATGAGCAGTTCTTC	CASSLGTGAFNEQFF
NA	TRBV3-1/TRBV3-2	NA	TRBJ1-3	TGTGCCAGCAGCCAAGGGGGGGGGCGGATCTCTGGAAACACCATATATTTT	CASSQGGGRISGNTIYF
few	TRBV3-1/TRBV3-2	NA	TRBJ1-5	TGTGCCAGCAGCCAAGATCTAGTCGAACAGCCCCAGCATTTT	CASSQDLVEQPQHF
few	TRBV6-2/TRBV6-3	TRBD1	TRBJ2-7	TGTGCCAGCAGTTACTCGCGAGGGGGCGACTACGAGCAGTACTTC	CASSYSRGGDYEQYF
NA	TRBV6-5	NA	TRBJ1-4	TGTGCCAGCAGTCCTAATCAGGGCGTCGGTGAAAAACTGTTTTTT	CASSPNQGVGEKLFF
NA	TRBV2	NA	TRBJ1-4	TGTGCCAGCAGACAGGGAAGTTATAATGAAAAACTGTTTTTT	CASRQGSYNEKLFF
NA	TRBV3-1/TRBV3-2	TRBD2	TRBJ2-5	TGTGCCAGCAGCCAAGGGGTGAGCGGGAGTGAGACCCAGTACTTC	CASSQGVSGSETQYF
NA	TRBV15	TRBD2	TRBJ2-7	TGTGCCACCAGCAGAGATGGACTAGCCTACGAGCAGTACTTC	CATSRDGLAYEQYF
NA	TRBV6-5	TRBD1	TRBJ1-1	TGTGCCAGCAGCCTCGACAGGGGGACTGAAGCTTTCTTT	CASSLDRGTEAFF
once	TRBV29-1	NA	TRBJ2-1	TGCAGCGTCGATAGGACAGCAAAGACTAATGAGCAGTTCTTC	CSVDRTAKTNEQFF
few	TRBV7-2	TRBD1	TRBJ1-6	TGTGCCAGCAGCCTCGGGACAGTAAATTCACCCCTCCACTTT	CASSLGTVNSPLHF
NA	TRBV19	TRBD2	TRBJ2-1	TGTGCCAGTAGTACAGGACTAGCGTACAATAATGAGCAGTTCTTC	CASSTGLAYNNEQFF
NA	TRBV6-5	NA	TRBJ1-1	TGTGCCAGCAGTAGGAGTACCCTTAACACTGAAGCTTTCTTT	CASSRSTLNTEAFF
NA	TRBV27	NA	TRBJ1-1	TGTGCCAGCAGTTTTATGCAGGGGAGAACTGAAGCTTTCTTT	CASSFMQGRTEAFF
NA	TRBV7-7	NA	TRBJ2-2	TGTGCCAGCAGCCCACAGAGGACAGCGAACACCGGGGAGCTGTTTTTT	CASSPQRTANTGELFF
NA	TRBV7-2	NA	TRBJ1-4	TGTGCCAGCAGCAAGGGGACAACTAATGAAAAACTGTTTTTT	CASSKGTTNEKLFF
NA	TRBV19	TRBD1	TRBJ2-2	TGTGCCAGTAGTAGACAGGGTACCGGGGAGCTGTTTTTT	CASSRQGTGELFF
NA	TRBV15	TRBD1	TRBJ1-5	TGTGCCACCAGCAGAGGACAGGGAAACAATCAGCCCCAGCATTTT	CATSRGQGNNQPQHF
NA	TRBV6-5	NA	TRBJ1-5	TGTGCCAGCGGACGGTCGGGGGGAGGCGATCAGCCCCAGCATTTT	CASGRSGGGDQPQHF
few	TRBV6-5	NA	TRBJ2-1	TGTGCCAGCAGTTACCGGAATGAGCAGTTCTTC	CASSYRNEQFF
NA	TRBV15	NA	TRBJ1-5	TGTGCCACTACACACAGGGTCCGGAATCAGCCCCAGCATTTT	CATTHRVRNQPQHF